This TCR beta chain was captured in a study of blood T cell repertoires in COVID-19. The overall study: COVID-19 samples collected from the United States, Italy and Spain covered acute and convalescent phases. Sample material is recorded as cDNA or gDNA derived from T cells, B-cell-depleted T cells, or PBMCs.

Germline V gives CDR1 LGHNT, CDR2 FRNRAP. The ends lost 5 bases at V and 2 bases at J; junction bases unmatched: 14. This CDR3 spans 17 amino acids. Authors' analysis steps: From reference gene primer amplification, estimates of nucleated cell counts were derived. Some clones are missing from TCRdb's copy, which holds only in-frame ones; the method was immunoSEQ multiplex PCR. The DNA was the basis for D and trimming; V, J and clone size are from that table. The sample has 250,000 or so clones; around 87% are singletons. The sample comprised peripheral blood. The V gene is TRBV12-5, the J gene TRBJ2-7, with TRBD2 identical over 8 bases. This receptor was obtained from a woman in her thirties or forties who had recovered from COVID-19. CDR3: CASGPAGGAKGAYEQYF. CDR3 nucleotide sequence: TGTGCTAGTGGTCCCGCCGGGGGGGCCAAAGGAGCCTACGAGCAGTACTTC. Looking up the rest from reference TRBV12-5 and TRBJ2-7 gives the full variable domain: DARVTQTPRHKVTEMGQEVTMRCQPILGHNTVFWYRQTMMQGLELLAYFRNRAPLDDSGMPKDRFSAEMPDATLATLKIQPSEPRDSAVYFCASGPAGGAKGAYEQYFGPGTRLTVT.